The sequence of this TCR beta chain was determined in a study of T cells in Graves' hyperthyroidism and ophthalmopathy. Amplified TCR beta CDR3 regions came from RNA transcripts. TCR CDR3 regions were first amplified by RT-PCR with HTBI primers. TCRdb reprocessed the multiplex PCR reads via MiXCR and lists one record per CDR3 protein. The sample contains roughly 200,000 distinct CDR3 sequences, 17% of which appear only once. V gave up 4 bases and J gave up 7 bases, with 20 bases separating them. The V gene's germline CDR1 is SGHRS and CDR2 YFSETQ. This CDR3 contains 15 residues. Sample: blood. The source of this sequence is a woman aged 50 to 60 with Graves' hyperthyroidism. This chain joins TRBV5-1 and TRBJ2-5; D is possibly TRBD1 (6 bases). This chain's CDR3 is CASSLTGSRPWTQYF. The CDR3 DNA sequence: TGCGCCAGCAGCCTGACAGGAAGCCGCCCATGGACCCAGTACTTC.